Shown below are 27 T cell receptor beta chains from a single sample sequenced in a study of blood T cell repertoires in COVID-19. Clones were sequenced by immunoSEQ multiplex PCR, and TCRdb holds only the in-frame ones, with some missing. The sample carries more than 200,000 clones, roughly 84% recorded once. Sequenced: peripheral blood. The receptors stem from a middle-aged man with acute or convalescent COVID-19.

The chain is built from TRBV5-6 and TRBJ1-6, with 9 nucleotides matching TRBD1. This CDR3 is 19 amino acids long. With V trimmed by 4 bases and J by 6 bases, 17 bases remained unmatched. Germline V lookup: CDR1 SGHDT, CDR2 YYEEEE. CDR3 bases: TGTGCCAGCAGCCTCCACAGGGGGCGCGGAGTTGGGGCTAATTCACCCCTCCACTTT. Amino acids: CASSLHRGRGVGANSPLHF. Combining the CDR3 with reference TRBV5-6 and TRBJ1-6 gives the whole variable domain DAGVTQSPTHLIKTRGQQVTLRCSPKSGHDTVSWYQQALGQGPQFIFQYYEEEERQRGNFPDRFSGHQFPNYSSELNVNALLLGDSALYLCASSLHRGRGVGANSPLHFGNGTRLTVT.

The chain couples TRBV5-1 to TRBJ2-7; possibly TRBD1 for D (5 bases). V lost 0 bases, J lost 3 bases, and 7 bases lay in between. CDR3 size: 13 residues. The V gene's germline CDR1 is SGHRS and CDR2 YFSETQ. DNA for the CDR3: TGCGCCAGCAGCTTGGGACAGAACTACGAGCAGTACTTC. It codes for CASSLGQNYEQYF. Using reference TRBV5-1 and TRBJ2-7 for the parts outside the CDR3, the full variable domain is KAGVTQTPRYLIKTRGQQVTLSCSPISGHRSVSWYQQTPGQGLQFLFEYFSETQRNKGNFPGRFSGRQFSNSRSEMNVSTLELGDSALYLCASSLGQNYEQYFGPGTRLTVT.

The V gene is TRBV9, the J gene TRBJ1-5; 7 bases map to TRBD1. The CDR3 length is 14 residues. Germline V lookup: CDR1 SGDLS, CDR2 YYNGEE. J was trimmed by 5 bases and V by 3 bases; bases with no gene match: 5. DNA of the CDR3: TGTGCCAGCAGCGCTCGGGACAGTCATCAGCCCCAGCATTTT. Amino acid sequence: CASSARDSHQPQHF.

The chain joins TRBV29-1 to TRBJ2-2, with no clear D. This CDR3 is built from 14 residues. Looked up from germline, CDR1 is SQVTM and CDR2 is ANQGSEA. V lost 0 bases and J 4 bases, leaving 9 bases between the germline ends. CDR3 protein: CSVEDPGGTGELFF. The CDR3 DNA reads TGCAGCGTTGAAGATCCAGGTGGCACCGGGGAGCTGTTTTTT.

This clone was observed a few times. The chain is built from TRBV7-9 and TRBJ2-1; 11 positions match TRBD2. The germline gives CDR1 SEHNR, CDR2 FQNEAQ (reference sequence). V trimming: 1 base; J trimming: 6 bases; junction bases outside the gene matches: 11. The CDR3 sequence is 18 residues long. In nucleotides, the CDR3 is TGTGCCAGCAGCTTAGGTGTTAGCGGGAGGGCCTTTGGCAATGAGCAGTTCTTC. It translates to CASSLGVSGRAFGNEQFF.

The V and J genes are TRBV19 and TRBJ1-2, with 9 bases fitting TRBD1. This CDR3 is 15 amino acids long. The junction had 5 bases not matched to a gene; V was cut back by 6 bases and J by 0 bases. Per germline, CDR1 LNHDA and CDR2 SQIVND (reference sequence). The CDR3 DNA reads TGTGCCAGTAGCCCGACAGGGGGAACTAACTATGGCTACACCTTC. Translation: CASSPTGGTNYGYTF.

The chain recombines TRBV7-8 with TRBJ1-6, with 9 bases fitting TRBD1. V was clipped by 1 base and J by 3 bases; unmatched bases: 4. This CDR3 has 17 amino acids. Germline assignment: CDR1 SGHVS and CDR2 FQNEAQ. CDR3 amino acids: CASSLGGQGSYNSPLHF. CDR3 DNA sequence: TGTGCCAGCAGCTTAGGGGGACAGGGTAGCTATAATTCACCCCTCCACTTT.

This chain links TRBV2 with TRBJ1-2, with a tentative D call TRBD1 (5 bases). Germline loops: CDR1 SNHLY, CDR2 FYNNEI. This CDR3 has 14 residues. V was shortened by 6 bases and J by 5 bases, with 16 bases between the two germline ends. The CDR3 nucleotides are TGTGCCAGCAGGCAGACAGCTCCGTTTTATGGCTACACCTTC. Its translation is CASRQTAPFYGYTF. The whole variable domain, remainder taken from reference TRBV2 and TRBJ1-2, is EPEVTQTPSHQVTQMGQEVILRCVPISNHLYFYWYRQILGQKVEFLVSFYNNEISEKSEIFDDQFSVERPDGSNFTLKIRSTKLEDSAMYFCASRQTAPFYGYTFGSGTRLTVV.

This chain connects TRBV19 to TRBJ1-4, with 8 bases lining up with TRBD1. CDR1 is LNHDA, CDR2 SQIVND, per germline (reference sequence). The CDR3 extends over 15 amino acids. The V segment lost 5 bases and the J segment 4 bases; nucleotides outside the gene matches: 6. In nucleotides, the CDR3 is TGTGCCAGTAGTGGAACCAGGGGGCTTAATGAAAAACTGTTTTTT. It yields the protein CASSGTRGLNEKLFF.

CDR3 nucleotides: TGTGCCAGCAGCTCCGAAGGACTAGCGGGAGTCGGCGGGGAGCTGTTTTTT. Protein: CASSSEGLAGVGGELFF. V usage is TRBV7-2 and J usage is TRBJ2-2; 13 nucleotides agree with TRBD2. Germline trimming cut 4 bases from V and 7 bases from J; bases unmatched to any gene: 9. The CDR3 covers 17 residues. Germline loops: CDR1 SGHTA, CDR2 FQGNSA.

The rearrangement uses TRBV2 and TRBJ1-4; 8 nucleotides match TRBD1. The V and J ends lost 5 bases and 7 bases, in that order; junction bases with no gene match: 6. The CDR3 is 14 residues long. CDR1 and CDR2 (germline): SNHLY, FYNNEI. The CDR3 is CASSPQGAGEKLFF. In DNA form, the CDR3 reads TGTGCCAGCAGTCCCCAGGGGGCAGGTGAAAAACTGTTTTTT.

The V gene is TRBV28, the J gene TRBJ1-5; TRBD1 agrees at 12 bases. The CDR3 sequence is 19 residues long. Germline V CDR1 and CDR2: MDHEN, SYDVKM. V was pared by 4 bases and J by 0 bases, with 10 bases of the junction left unmatched. This CDR3 reads CASSSIGTGGRGSNQPQHF. For the CDR3, the DNA is TGTGCCAGCAGTTCTATCGGGACAGGGGGCCGAGGTAGCAATCAGCCCCAGCATTTT. Complete variable domain (other parts from reference TRBV28 and TRBJ1-5): DVKVTQSSRYLVKRTGEKVFLECVQDMDHENMFWYRQDPGLGLRLIYFSYDVKMKEKGDIPEGYSVSREKKERFSLILESASTNQTSMYLCASSSIGTGGRGSNQPQHFGDGTRLSIL.

This clone is a singleton in its sample. This chain uses TRBV5-1 with TRBJ2-5, with D possibly TRBD1 on 6 matching bases. In germline, CDR1 is SGHRS, CDR2 YFSETQ. Trimming removed 0 bases from V and 1 base from J, with 10 bases in between. The CDR3 consists of 15 residues. Here the CDR3 reads CASSLAGTPQETQYF. The DNA for the CDR3 is TGCGCCAGCAGCTTGGCCGGGACACCCCAAGAGACCCAGTACTTC.

This clone has ten or more counts. The sample carries other DNA sequences with the same CDR3. This sequence joins TRBV19 and TRBJ1-2, with TRBD1 matching 8 bases. The CDR3 totals 13 residues. Germline V lookup: CDR1 LNHDA, CDR2 SQIVND (reference sequence). Unmatched junction bases numbered 7, after V lost 5 bases and J lost 8 bases. CDR3 sequence: CASSDRGTYGYTF. The CDR3 DNA follows: TGTGCCAGTAGTGACAGGGGAACCTACGGCTACACCTTC.

V is TRBV28 and J is TRBJ1-1; D unresolved. The germline CDR1 and CDR2 sequences are MDHEN and SYDVKM. Trimming took 3 bases from V and 4 from J, leaving 9 bases between them. The CDR3 has 13 amino acids. CDR3 sequence (DNA): TGTGCCAGCAGTTTCCCCGGAGGCACTGAAGCTTTCTTT. The encoded protein is CASSFPGGTEAFF.

V is TRBV19 and J is TRBJ2-1; 9 bases are shared with TRBD1. The CDR3 length is 15 residues. Looked up from germline, CDR1 is LNHDA and CDR2 is SQIVND (reference sequence). J was trimmed by 2 bases and V by 5 bases; bases with no gene match: 4. CDR3 sequence reads: CASSRTGGPYNEQFF. The CDR3 DNA sequence: TGTGCCAGTAGTCGAACAGGGGGCCCCTACAATGAGCAGTTCTTC.

The rearrangement links TRBV21-1 to TRBJ1-5; the table's D call, TRBD1, was not checked against the DNA. TRBV21-1 is a pseudogene. The CDR3 has 14 amino acids. Written as DNA, the CDR3 is TGTGCCAGCAGGGGACAGGGGGACAATCAGCCCCAGCATTTT. Its translation is CASRGQGDNQPQHF.

V gene TRBV9 combines with J gene TRBJ1-1; 11 bases are a match to TRBD1. Looked up from germline, CDR1 is SGDLS and CDR2 is YYNGEE. The CDR3 consists of 14 residues. J gave up 4 bases and V 7 bases, and 6 bases lay outside the gene matches. The CDR3 DNA is TGTGCCAGCGATTCGGGGACAGGGGGCACTGAAGCTTTCTTT. Amino acid sequence: CASDSGTGGTEAFF.

Comments on this clone: The sample contains more than one DNA sequence encoding this CDR3. This chain connects TRBV27 to TRBJ1-1, with D unclear. The CDR3 covers 15 residues. V lost 5 bases and J lost 4, with 17 bases in between. CDR1 is MNHEY and CDR2 is SMNVEV in the germline V gene (reference sequence). CDR3 nucleotides: TGTGCCAGCAGTCTACTAATGCCGGAGGGCACTGAAGCTTTCTTT. Residues: CASSLLMPEGTEAFF.

The chain is built from TRBV7-9 and TRBJ2-7, with no clear D. The CDR3 length is 11 residues. Germline CDR1 is SEHNR and CDR2 is FQNEAQ (reference sequence). Trimming shortened V by 2 bases and J by 7 bases, and 6 bases separated the two germline ends. The CDR3 spells CASSLTGEQYF. The CDR3 region has the DNA TGTGCCAGCAGCTTAACCGGGGAGCAGTACTTC.

V and J are TRBV30 and TRBJ1-1; maybe TRBD1 (5 bases). The germline V gene has CDR1 GTSNPN and CDR2 SVGIG (reference sequence). V dropped 1 base and J dropped 2 bases, with 8 bases sitting between them. This CDR3 has 13 amino acids. The CDR3 spells CAWSGQRNTEAFF. In DNA, the CDR3 is TGTGCCTGGAGTGGACAGAGAAACACTGAAGCTTTCTTT.

This clone has just one count. V is TRBV6-5 and J is TRBJ2-7, with D maybe TRBD2 (6 bases). V shed 9 bases and J shed 6 bases, with 15 bases lying between them. The CDR3 covers 12 residues. Germline V gene data show CDR1 as MNHEY and CDR2 as SVGAGI. CDR3 in DNA: TGTGCCAGTCGGGGGAGAACCTCCGAGCAGTACTTC. Protein sequence: CASRGRTSEQYF.

The genes are TRBV6-1 and TRBJ2-2; 7 nucleotides agree with TRBD2. CDR1 and CDR2 (germline): MNHNS, SASEGT. This CDR3 spans 16 amino acids. The trim removed 4 bases at V and 7 bases at J, leaving 12 bases unmatched. The CDR3: CASSAFRRERDGELFF. In DNA, the CDR3 is TGTGCCAGCAGTGCTTTCCGGCGGGAGCGGGACGGGGAGCTGTTTTTT.

The chain combines TRBV6-2 or TRBV6-3 with TRBJ2-1; the match to TRBD2 covers 8 bases. This CDR3 region has 16 residues. V lost 6 bases to trimming and J lost 1 base; unmatched junction nucleotides: 8. Germline CDR1 is MNHEY and CDR2 is SVGEGT. CDR3 nucleotides: TGTGCCAGCAGCTTAATAGCGGGGCCATCCTACAATGAGCAGTTCTTC. Translated, it gives CASSLIAGPSYNEQFF.

The chain carries TRBV10-3 and TRBJ1-2; 8 nucleotides align to TRBD1. The CDR3 loop spans 15 amino acids. The germline CDR1 and CDR2 sequences are ENHRY and SYGVKD. Trimming cost V 6 bases and J 3 bases; bases outside gene matches: 9. The CDR3 protein is CAIRTDRGKDYGYTF. CDR3 nucleotide sequence: TGTGCCATCAGGACTGACAGGGGAAAGGACTATGGCTACACCTTC.

The chain has TRBV5-1 and TRBJ1-1; D remains ambiguous. The CDR3 spans 13 residues. The V end was cut by 4 bases, the J end by 2 bases, with 9 bases between. The germline V gene has CDR1 SGHRS and CDR2 YFSETQ. CDR3 nucleotides: TGCGCCAGCAGCCTCCAGTACAACACTGAAGCTTTCTTT. It specifies CASSLQYNTEAFF.

This rearrangement joins TRBV10-3 to TRBJ2-2, with TRBD2 matching 8 bases. V was pared by 8 bases and J by 2 bases, with 4 bases of the junction left unmatched. CDR3 size: 14 residues. The germline gives CDR1 ENHRY, CDR2 SYGVKD. CDR3 coding DNA: TGTGCCATCGCACTAGCGGCAAACACCGGGGAGCTGTTTTTT. Protein product: CAIALAANTGELFF.